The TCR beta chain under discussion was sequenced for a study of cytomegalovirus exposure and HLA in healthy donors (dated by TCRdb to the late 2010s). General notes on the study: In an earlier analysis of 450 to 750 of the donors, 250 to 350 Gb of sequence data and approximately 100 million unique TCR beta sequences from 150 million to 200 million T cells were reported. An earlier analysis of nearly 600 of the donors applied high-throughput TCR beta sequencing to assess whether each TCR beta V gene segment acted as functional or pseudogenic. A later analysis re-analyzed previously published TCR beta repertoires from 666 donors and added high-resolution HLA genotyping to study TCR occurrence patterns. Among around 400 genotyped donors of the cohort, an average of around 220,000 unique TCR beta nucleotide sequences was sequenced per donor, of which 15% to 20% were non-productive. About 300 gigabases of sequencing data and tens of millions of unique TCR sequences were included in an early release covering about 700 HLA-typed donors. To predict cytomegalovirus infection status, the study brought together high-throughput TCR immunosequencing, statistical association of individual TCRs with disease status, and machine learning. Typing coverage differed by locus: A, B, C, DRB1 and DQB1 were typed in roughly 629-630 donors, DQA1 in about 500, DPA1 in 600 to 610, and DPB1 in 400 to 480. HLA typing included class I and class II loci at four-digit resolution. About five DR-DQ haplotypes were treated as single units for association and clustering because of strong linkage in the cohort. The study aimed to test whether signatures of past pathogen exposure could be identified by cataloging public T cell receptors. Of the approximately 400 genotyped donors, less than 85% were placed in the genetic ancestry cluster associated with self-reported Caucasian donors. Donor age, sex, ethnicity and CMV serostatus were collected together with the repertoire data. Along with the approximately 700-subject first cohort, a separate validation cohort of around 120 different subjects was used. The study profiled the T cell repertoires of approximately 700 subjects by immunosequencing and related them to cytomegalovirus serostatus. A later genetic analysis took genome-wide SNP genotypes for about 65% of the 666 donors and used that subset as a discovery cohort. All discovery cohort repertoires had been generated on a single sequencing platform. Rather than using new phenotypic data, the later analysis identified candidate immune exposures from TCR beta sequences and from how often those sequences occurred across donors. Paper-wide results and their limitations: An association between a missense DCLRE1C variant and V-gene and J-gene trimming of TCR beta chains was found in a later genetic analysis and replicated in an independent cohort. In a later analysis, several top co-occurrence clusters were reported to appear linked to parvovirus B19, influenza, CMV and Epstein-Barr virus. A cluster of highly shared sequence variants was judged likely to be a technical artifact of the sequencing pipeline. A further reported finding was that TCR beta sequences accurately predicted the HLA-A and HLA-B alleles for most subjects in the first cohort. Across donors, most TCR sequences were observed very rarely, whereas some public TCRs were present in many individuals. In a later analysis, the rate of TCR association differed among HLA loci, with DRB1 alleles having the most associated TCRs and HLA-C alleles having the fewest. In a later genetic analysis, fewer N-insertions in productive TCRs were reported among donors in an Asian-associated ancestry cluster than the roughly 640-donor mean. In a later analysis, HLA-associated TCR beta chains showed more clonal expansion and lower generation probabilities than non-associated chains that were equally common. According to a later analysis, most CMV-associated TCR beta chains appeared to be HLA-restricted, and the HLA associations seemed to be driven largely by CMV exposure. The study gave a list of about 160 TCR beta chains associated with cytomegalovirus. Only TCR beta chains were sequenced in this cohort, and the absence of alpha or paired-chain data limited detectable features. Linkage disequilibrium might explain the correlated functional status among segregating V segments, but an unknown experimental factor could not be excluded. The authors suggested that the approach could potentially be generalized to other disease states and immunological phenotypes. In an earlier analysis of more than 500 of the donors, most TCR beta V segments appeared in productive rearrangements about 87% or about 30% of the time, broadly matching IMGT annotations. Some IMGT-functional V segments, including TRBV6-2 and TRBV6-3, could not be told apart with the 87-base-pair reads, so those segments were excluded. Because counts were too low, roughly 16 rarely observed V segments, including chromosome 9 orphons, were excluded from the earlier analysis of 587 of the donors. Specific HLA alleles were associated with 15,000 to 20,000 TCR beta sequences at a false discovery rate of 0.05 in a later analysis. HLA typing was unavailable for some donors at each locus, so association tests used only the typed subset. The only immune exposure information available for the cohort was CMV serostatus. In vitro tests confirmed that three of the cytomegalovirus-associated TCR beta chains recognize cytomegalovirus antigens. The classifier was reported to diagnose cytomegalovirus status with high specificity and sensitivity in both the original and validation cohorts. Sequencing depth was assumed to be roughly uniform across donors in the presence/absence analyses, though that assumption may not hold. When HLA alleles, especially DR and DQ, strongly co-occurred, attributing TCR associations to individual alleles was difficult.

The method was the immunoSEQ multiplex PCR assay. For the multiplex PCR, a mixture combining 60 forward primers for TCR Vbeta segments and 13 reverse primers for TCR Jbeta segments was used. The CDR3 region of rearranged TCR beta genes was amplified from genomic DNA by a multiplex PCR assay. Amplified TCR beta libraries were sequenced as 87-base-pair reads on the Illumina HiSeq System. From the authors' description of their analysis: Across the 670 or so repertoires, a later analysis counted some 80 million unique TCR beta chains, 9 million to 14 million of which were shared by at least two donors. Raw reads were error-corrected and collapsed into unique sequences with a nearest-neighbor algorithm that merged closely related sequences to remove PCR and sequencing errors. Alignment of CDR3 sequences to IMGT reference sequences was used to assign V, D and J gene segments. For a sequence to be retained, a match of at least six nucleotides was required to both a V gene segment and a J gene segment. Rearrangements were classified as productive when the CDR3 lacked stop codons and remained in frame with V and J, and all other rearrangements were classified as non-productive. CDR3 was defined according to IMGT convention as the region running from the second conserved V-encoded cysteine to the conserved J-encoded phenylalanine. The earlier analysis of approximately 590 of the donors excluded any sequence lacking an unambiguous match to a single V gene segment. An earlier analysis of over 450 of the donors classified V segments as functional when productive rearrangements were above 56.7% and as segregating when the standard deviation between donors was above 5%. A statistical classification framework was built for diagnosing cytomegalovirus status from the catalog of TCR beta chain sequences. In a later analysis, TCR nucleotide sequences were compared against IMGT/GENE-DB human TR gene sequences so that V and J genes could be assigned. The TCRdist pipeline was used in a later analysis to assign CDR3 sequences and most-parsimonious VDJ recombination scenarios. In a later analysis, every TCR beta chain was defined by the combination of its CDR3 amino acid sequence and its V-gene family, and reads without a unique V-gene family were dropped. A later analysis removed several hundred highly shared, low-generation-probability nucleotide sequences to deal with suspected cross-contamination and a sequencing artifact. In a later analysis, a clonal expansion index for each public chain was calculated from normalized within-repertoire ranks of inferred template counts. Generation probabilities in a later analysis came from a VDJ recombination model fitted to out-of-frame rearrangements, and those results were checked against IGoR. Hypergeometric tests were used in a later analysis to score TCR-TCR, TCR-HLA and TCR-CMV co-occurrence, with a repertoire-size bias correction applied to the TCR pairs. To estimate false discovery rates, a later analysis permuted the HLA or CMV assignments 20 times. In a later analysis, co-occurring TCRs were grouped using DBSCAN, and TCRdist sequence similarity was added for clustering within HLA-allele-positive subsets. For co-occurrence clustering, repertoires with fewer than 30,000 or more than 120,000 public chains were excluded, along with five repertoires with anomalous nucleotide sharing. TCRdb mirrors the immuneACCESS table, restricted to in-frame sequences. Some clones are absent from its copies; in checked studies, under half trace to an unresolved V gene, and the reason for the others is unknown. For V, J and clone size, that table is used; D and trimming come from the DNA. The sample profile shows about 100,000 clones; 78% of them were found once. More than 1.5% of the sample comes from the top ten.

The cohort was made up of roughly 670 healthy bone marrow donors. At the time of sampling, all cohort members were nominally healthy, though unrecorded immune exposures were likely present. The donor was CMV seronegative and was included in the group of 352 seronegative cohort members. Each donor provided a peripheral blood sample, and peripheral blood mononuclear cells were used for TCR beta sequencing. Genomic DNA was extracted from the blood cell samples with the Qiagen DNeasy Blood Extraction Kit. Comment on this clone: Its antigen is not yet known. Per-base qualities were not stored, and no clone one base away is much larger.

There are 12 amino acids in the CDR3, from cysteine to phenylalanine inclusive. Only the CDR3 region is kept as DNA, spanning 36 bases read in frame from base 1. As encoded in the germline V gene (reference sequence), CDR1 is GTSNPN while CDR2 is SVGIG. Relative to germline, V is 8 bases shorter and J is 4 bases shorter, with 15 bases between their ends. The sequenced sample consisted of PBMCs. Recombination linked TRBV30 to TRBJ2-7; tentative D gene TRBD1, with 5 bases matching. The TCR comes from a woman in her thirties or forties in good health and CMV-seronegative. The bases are TGTGCCCCGGACAAAGCTCGGTACGAGCAGTACTTC. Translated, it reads CAPDKARYEQYF.